The clone carrying this TCR beta chain was recorded a few times. Its cognate antigen is unknown. The sample belongs to a study of cytomegalovirus exposure and HLA in healthy donors. Vbeta (60) and Jbeta (13) primers were used in the PCR. The data were produced by immunoSEQ multiplex PCR, yet TCRdb's version contains in-frame clones alone and is incomplete. The sample shows fewer than 150,000 clones, around 81% of them seen only once. The V gene's germline CDR1 is SGHRS and CDR2 YFSETQ. V lost 9 bases and J 6 bases, leaving 22 bases between the germline ends. The CDR3 loop spans 14 amino acids. Study observations and caveats: From TCR beta sequences, most subjects' HLA-A and HLA-B alleles were reportedly predicted accurately. In a later analysis, roughly 17,000 TCR beta sequences were associated with HLA alleles at 0.05 false discovery rate.

The chain uses TRBV5-1 and TRBJ2-7; weak D call: TRBD2 (5 bases). The sequenced sample consisted of PBMCs. The sequence came from a male donor in good health and CMV-seronegative. The CDR3 sequence is CATRLGEDSAEQYF. In DNA form, the CDR3 reads TGCGCCACCAGACTCGGGGAAGATTCTGCCGAGCAGTACTTC. Full variable domain (missing parts from reference TRBV5-1 and TRBJ2-7): KAGVTQTPRYLIKTRGQQVTLSCSPISGHRSVSWYQQTPGQGLQFLFEYFSETQRNKGNFPGRFSGRQFSNSRSEMNVSTLELGDSALYLCATRLGEDSAEQYFGPGTRLTVT.